Included here is one T cell receptor (beta chain) sequence, with context. What it binds is not known. The CDR3 does not close with the conserved phenylalanine or tryptophan, likely indicating a read error. The limits of the CDR3 on the DNA are not certain, so only TCRdb's listed CDR3 is given. This record belongs to a study of cytomegalovirus exposure and HLA in healthy donors. Profiled with immunoSEQ multiplex PCR; TCRdb holds only in-frame clones, not every one. Seen here are about 76,000 clones, 85% to 95% observed once, and the top ten hold around 1.5%. Both ends counted, the CDR3 spans 14 residues. The germline V gene encodes CDR1 MDHEN and CDR2 SYDVKM. Findings and caveats of the study: The study flagged around 150 TCR beta chains as cytomegalovirus-associated.

The rearrangement links TRBV28 to TRBJ2-7; whether TRBD2, the table's D call, matches the DNA was not checked. This TCR derives from a man younger than 30 in good health and CMV-seropositive. Material for sequencing was PBMCs. The CDR3 sequence: CASSLAGTSGRAEY.